This TCR beta chain was captured by sequencing in a study of human T cells and chemical hapten exposure. Using its own MiXCR run on the RACE reads, TCRdb lists one record per CDR3 protein. The sample has about 61,000 distinct CDR3 sequences, about 7% seen once. Study-level results: Having alopecia, the donors may differ immunologically from healthy people. The number of TCRs above 1 in 1000 frequency did not change after DPC sensitization.

Time point denoted: pre-sensitization, week 0. Treatment here: therapeutic diphenylcyclopropenone sensitization with weekly scalp DPC. Alopecia patients, 18 to 70 years old and DPC-suitable, served as donors. The sample holds many counts of this clonotype. Its antigen is still unknown. Germline lookup yields CDR1 SGHRS and CDR2 YFSETQ. Trimming took off 0 bases at V and 10 bases at J, with 13 bases between the two ends. This CDR3 has 14 residues. This sequence joins TRBV5-1 and TRBJ2-2, with D unresolved. The material sequenced was whole blood, taken in connection with sensitization to the hapten diphenylcyclopropenone (DPC). This clonotype originated in a woman aged 25 to 39 with alopecia areata. Some clones in this sample may be carry-over from other donors' samples. The CDR3: CASSLGPPVEELFF. As DNA, the CDR3 is TGCGCCAGCAGCTTGGGGCCTCCAGTCGAGGAGCTGTTTTTT.